Listed below are T cell receptor beta chains from one sample, sequenced in a study of breast tumors, draining lymph nodes, adjacent tissues. One entry per CDR3 protein results from TCRdb running MiXCR on the multiplex PCR reads. Of around 170,000 distinct CDR3 sequences detected, 33% appear once; the ten largest clones hold around 4%. Specimen: axillary lymph node tissue. The origin of the receptors is a female donor with breast cancer. Some clones in this sample may be carry-over from other donors' samples. The CDR3 runs from the conserved cysteine through the conserved F or W.

v_gene	j_gene	CDR3aa
TRBV12-5	TRBJ2-1	CASGLTLSGSAYNEQFF
TRBV5-1	TRBJ2-2	CASRSGQSNTGELFF
TRBV20-1	TRBJ2-5	CSARVAGRVETQYF
TRBV5-1	TRBJ2-3	CASSRAGGPSTDTQYF
TRBV10-2	TRBJ1-2	CASSGISRDYGYTF
TRBV7-3	TRBJ2-2	CASSPTGQVVTGELFF
TRBV5-8	TRBJ2-7	CASSLFRASHEQYF
TRBV7-9	TRBJ2-3	CASSPLWDRAGTDPQYF
TRBV5-8	TRBJ2-5	CASSLAHRQETQYF
TRBV29-1	TRBJ2-5	CSVAGGGETQYF
TRBV12-3/TRBV12-4	TRBJ2-2	CASSSPLGRTTTGELFF
TRBV11-3	TRBJ1-6	CARPRGTPLHF
TRBV7-9	TRBJ1-4	CASSSLDGGREKLFF
TRBV6-2/TRBV6-3	TRBJ2-1	CASSYPGTSGGNEQFF
TRBV29-1	TRBJ2-7	CSVVPQDSYEQYF
TRBV29-1	TRBJ1-4	CSVGQGQANEKLFF